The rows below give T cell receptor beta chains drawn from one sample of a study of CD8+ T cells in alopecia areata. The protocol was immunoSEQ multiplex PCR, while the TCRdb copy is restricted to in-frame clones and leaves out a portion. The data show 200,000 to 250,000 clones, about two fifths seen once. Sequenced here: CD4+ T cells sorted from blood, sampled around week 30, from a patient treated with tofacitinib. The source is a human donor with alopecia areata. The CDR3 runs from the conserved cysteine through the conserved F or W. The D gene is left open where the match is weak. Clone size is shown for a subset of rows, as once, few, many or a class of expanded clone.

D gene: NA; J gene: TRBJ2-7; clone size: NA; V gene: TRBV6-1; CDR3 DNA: TGTGCCACCAACGTACAGGGTACACCCTACGAGCAGTACTTC; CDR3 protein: CATNVQGTPYEQYF
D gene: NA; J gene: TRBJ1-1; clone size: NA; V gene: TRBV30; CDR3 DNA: TGTGCCTGGAGTACCATCAGCCTGAACACTGAAGCTTTCTTT; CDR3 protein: CAWSTISLNTEAFF
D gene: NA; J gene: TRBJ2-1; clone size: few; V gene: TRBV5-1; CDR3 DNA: TGCGCCAGCAGCTCTACCAGGTGCAATGAGCAGTTCTTC; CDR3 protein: CASSSTRCNEQFF
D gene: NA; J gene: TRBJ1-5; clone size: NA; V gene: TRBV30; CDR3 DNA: TGTGCCTGGAGCGGGGGTAGGGATCAGCCCCAGCATTTT; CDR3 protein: CAWSGGRDQPQHF
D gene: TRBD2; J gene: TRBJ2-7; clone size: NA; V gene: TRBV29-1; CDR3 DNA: TGCAGCGTCGGTACAGCGGGAGTTTTCAACGAGCAGTACTTC; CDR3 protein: CSVGTAGVFNEQYF
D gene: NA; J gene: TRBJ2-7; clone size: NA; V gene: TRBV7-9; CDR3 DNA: TGTGCCAGCAGCTTAGTAAACACACTGGAGGGGCTCTACGAGCAGTACTTC; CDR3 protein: CASSLVNTLEGLYEQYF
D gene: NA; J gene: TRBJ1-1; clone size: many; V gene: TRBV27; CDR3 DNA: TGTGCCAGCAGCTTTTCGAACACCAACACTGAAGCTTTCTTT; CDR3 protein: CASSFSNTNTEAFF
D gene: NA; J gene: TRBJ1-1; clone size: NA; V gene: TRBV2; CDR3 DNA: TGTGCCAGCAGTGAAGCGCGATCTACATGGGGCATGAACACTGAAGCTTTCTTT; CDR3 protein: CASSEARSTWGMNTEAFF
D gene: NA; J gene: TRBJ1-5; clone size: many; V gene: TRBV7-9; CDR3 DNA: TGTGCCAGCAGCTTAGACAATCAGCCCCAGCATTTT; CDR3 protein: CASSLDNQPQHF
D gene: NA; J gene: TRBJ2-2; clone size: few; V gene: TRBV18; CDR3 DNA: TGTGCCAGCTCACCACCGCGTGGCACCGGGGAGCTGTTTTTT; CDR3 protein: CASSPPRGTGELFF
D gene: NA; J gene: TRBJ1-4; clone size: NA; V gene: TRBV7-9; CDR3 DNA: TGTGCCAGCAGCCAGGGTCCGACGAATGAAAAACTGTTTTTT; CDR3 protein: CASSQGPTNEKLFF
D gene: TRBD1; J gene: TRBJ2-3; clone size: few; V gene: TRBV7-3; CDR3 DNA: TGTGCCAGCAGCTTCACAGGGGGCACAGATACGCAGTATTTT; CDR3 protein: CASSFTGGTDTQYF
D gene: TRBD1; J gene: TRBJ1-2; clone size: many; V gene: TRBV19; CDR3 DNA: TGTGCCAGTAGTGCACAGGGGGCGGCTGGCTACACCTTC; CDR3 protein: CASSAQGAAGYTF
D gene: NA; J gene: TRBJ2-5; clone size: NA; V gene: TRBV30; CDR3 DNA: TGTGCCTGGAGTCGATCAGCTCAAGAGACCCAGTACTTC; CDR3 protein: CAWSRSAQETQYF
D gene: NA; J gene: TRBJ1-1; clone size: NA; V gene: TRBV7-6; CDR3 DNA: TGTGCCAGCAGCTACCGTCCGGGAAACACTGAAGCTTTCTTT; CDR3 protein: CASSYRPGNTEAFF
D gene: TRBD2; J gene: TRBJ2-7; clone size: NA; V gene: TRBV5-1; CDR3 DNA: TGCGCCAGCAGCTTGGGTACTAGCGGGAGGGCCAGGAGGTACGAGCAGTACTTC; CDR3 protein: CASSLGTSGRARRYEQYF
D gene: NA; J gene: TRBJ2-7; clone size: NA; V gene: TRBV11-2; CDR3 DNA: TGTGCCAGCAGTCGGGACCGGGACATTGCCTACGAGCAGTACTTC; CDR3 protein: CASSRDRDIAYEQYF
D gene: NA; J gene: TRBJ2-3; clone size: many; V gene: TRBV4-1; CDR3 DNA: TGCGCCAGCAGCCTTAAACTTGACACAGATACGCAGTATTTT; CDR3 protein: CASSLKLDTDTQYF
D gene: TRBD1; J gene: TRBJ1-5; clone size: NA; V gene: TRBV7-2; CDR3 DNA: TGTGCCAGCAGCTCAGGGACAGGGGTTCAGCCCCAGCATTTT; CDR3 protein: CASSSGTGVQPQHF
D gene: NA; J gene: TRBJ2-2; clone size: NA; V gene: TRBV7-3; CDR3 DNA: TGTGCCAGCAGCGAAAACAGGGACGCCGGGGAGCTGTTTTTT; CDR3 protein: CASSENRDAGELFF
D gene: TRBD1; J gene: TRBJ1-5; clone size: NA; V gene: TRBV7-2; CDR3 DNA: TGTGCCAGCAGCTTAGAGACAGGGGGCAATCAGCCCCAGCATTTT; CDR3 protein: CASSLETGGNQPQHF
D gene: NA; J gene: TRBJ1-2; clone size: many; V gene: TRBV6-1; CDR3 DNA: TGTGCCAGCAACGGCCGGAGGAACTATGGCTACACCTTC; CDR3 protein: CASNGRRNYGYTF
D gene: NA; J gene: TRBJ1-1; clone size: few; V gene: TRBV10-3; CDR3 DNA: TGTGCCATCAGTGAAGCAGGGATTGAAGCTTTCTTT; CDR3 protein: CAISEAGIEAFF
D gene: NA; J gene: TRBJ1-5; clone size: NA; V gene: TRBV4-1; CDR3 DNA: TGCGCCAGCAGCCCCAGGGTGGGCAGACTTAGCAATCAGCCCCAGCATTTT; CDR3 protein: CASSPRVGRLSNQPQHF
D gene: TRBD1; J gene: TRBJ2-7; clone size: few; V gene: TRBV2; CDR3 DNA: TGTGCCAACACAAAAACCACAGGGGACTACGAGCAGTACTTC; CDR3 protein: CANTKTTGDYEQYF
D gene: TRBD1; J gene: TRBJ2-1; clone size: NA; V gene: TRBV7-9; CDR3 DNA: TGTGCCAGCACCGGAGGGACAGGGGTGGTCAATGAGCAGTTCTTC; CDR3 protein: CASTGGTGVVNEQFF
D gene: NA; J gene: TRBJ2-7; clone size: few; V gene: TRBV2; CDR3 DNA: TGTGCCAGCAAATACAGGGAGCCCAACTCCTACGAGCAGTACTTC; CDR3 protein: CASKYREPNSYEQYF
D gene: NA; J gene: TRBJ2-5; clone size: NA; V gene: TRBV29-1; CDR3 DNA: TGCAGCGTTGGAGGGTTGGAGACCCAGTACTTC; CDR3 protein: CSVGGLETQYF
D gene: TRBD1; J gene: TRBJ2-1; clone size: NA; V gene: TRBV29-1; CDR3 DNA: TGCAGCGTGCGGACAGGGGGTTATGAGCAGTTCTTC; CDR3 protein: CSVRTGGYEQFF
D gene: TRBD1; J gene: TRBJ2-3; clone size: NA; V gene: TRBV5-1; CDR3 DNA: TGCGCCAGCAGTCCGGACAGGGGCGGCACAGATACGCAGTATTTT; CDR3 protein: CASSPDRGGTDTQYF
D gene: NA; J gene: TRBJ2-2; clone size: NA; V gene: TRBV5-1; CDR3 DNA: TGCGCCAGCAGCTCCGGACGGGCCGGGGAGCTGTTTTTT; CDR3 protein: CASSSGRAGELFF
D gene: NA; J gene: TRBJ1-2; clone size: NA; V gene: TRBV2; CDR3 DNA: TGTGCCAGCAGGGATACAGGGTCGATAGCGGGCTACACCTTC; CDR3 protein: CASRDTGSIAGYTF
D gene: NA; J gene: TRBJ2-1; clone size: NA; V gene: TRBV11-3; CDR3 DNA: TGTGCCAGCAGCTCGACAGCGCACAATGAGCAGTTCTTC; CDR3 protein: CASSSTAHNEQFF
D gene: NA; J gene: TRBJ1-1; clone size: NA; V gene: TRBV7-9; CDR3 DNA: TGTGCCAGCAGCTTAACTTTGGGACCGGGCACTGAAGCTTTCTTT; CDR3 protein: CASSLTLGPGTEAFF
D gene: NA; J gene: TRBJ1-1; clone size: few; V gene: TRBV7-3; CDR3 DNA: TGTGCCAGCAGCTTAAAAGGGGGGAACACTGAAGCTTTCTTT; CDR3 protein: CASSLKGGNTEAFF
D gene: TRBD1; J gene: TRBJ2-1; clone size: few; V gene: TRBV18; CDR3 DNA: TGTGCCAGCTCACCGGGACAGGGCTACAATGAGCAGTTCTTC; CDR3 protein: CASSPGQGYNEQFF
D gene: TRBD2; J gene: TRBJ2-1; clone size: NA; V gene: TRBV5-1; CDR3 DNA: TGCGCCAGCAGCGCTACGGCGGGAGGGCCCTACAATGAGCAGTTCTTC; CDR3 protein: CASSATAGGPYNEQFF
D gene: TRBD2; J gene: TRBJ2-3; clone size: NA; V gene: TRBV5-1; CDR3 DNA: TGCGCCAGCAGCTGGCCGAGCGGGGTTCCAGATACGCAGTATTTT; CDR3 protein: CASSWPSGVPDTQYF
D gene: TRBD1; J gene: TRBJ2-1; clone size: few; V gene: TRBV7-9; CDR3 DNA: TGTGCCAGCAGCTTAGACCCGACAGGGGCAACAGACAATGAGCAGTTCTTC; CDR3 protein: CASSLDPTGATDNEQFF
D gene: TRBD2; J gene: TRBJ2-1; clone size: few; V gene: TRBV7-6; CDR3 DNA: TGTGCCAGCAGGAACAGCGGGAGGACGAACTACAATGAGCAGTTCTTC; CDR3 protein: CASRNSGRTNYNEQFF
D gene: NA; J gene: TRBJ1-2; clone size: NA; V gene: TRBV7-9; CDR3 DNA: TGTGCCAGCAGCACCGCGGGGATCGGTCGCCCACGAGGCTACACCTTC; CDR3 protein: CASSTAGIGRPRGYTF
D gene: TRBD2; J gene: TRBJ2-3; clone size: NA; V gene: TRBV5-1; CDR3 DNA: TGCGCCAGCAGCCGGTGGACTAGCGGGAGTACAGATACGCAGTATTTT; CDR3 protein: CASSRWTSGSTDTQYF
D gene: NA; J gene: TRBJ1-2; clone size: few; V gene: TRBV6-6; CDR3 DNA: TGTGCCAGCAGCCCCTCCTATGCAGAGGGCTATGGCTACACCTTC; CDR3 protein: CASSPSYAEGYGYTF
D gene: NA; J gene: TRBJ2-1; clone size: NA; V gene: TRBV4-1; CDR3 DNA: TGCGCCAGCAGCCCCGCGGGCTTGGGAGAGCAGTTCTTC; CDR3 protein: CASSPAGLGEQFF